Each of the 5 T cell receptor beta chains below was sequenced from the same sample in a study of blood T cell repertoires in COVID-19. TCRdb keeps only in-frame clones here, not all; method: immunoSEQ multiplex PCR. Of some 490,000 clones detected, approximately 85% appear once; the ten largest clones hold 3% to 4%. The material sequenced was peripheral blood. These TCRs come from a human donor in a cohort sampled during active COVID-19.

This sequence joins TRBV19 and TRBJ1-3; no clear D. CDR1 and CDR2 from the germline V gene are LNHDA and SQIVND (reference sequence). The V and J ends lost 4 bases and 7 bases respectively, with 20 bases between them. This CDR3 has 16 amino acids. CDR3 amino acids: CASSTHSRGQGNTIYF. CDR3 nucleotide sequence: TGTGCCAGTAGTACCCACTCCCGAGGCCAAGGCAACACCATATATTTT.

This chain uses TRBV21-1 with TRBJ1-1; the table calls TRBD1, which could not be checked here. TRBV21-1 is flagged as a pseudogene. The CDR3 runs to 14 residues. CDR3 residues: CASSNRGANTEAFF. The CDR3, as DNA: TGTGCCAGCAGCAACAGGGGCGCGAACACTGAAGCTTTCTTT.

The chain uses TRBV9 and TRBJ1-3; D perhaps matches TRBD1 (5 bases). Germline V lookup: CDR1 SGDLS, CDR2 YYNGEE. V dropped 1 base and J dropped 0 bases, with 11 bases sitting between them. The CDR3 spans 16 residues. This chain's CDR3 is CASSVWGSLSGNTIYF. CDR3 in DNA: TGTGCCAGCAGCGTATGGGGCAGCCTCTCTGGAAACACCATATATTTT. Drawing the rest from reference TRBV9 and TRBJ1-3, the complete variable domain is DSGVTQTPKHLITATGQRVTLRCSPRSGDLSVYWYQQSLDQGLQFLIQYYNGEERAKGNILERFSAQQFPDLHSELNLSSLELGDSALYFCASSVWGSLSGNTIYFGEGSWLTVV.

The sample holds a few counts of this clone. Other DNA sequences in this specimen translate into the identical CDR3. This rearrangement joins TRBV18 to TRBJ1-1; D gene unclear. CDR3 length equals 13 residues. Trimming took 3 bases from V and 1 from J, leaving 6 bases between them. The germline V gene encodes CDR1 KGHSH and CDR2 LQKENI. CDR3 bases: TGTGCCAGCTCACCGGCAGGGAACACTGAAGCTTTCTTT. The encoded protein is CASSPAGNTEAFF.

This chain joins TRBV5-1 and TRBJ2-2, with D tentatively TRBD1 (5 bases). CDR3 length equals 14 residues. Germline CDR1 reads SGHRS; CDR2 reads YFSETQ. V lost 4 bases to trimming and J lost 7 bases, with 14 bases between them. The CDR3 loop reads CASSVNTQGGELFF. CDR3 sequence (DNA): TGCGCCAGCAGCGTTAACACGCAGGGCGGGGAGCTGTTTTTT.